Shown below are 29 T cell receptor beta chains from a single sample sequenced in a study of cytomegalovirus exposure and HLA in healthy donors (dated by TCRdb to the late 2010s). The library was generated by the immunoSEQ multiplex PCR assay. A mixture of 60 forward primers for TCR Vbeta segments and 13 reverse primers for TCR Jbeta segments was used in the multiplex PCR. TCRdb took this table from immuneACCESS and kept in-frame rearrangements with V and J called. Such tables lack part of the clones; where checked against another copy, unresolved V genes explain under half of the gap, and the rest is unexplained. In this sample the table shows 90,000 to 130,000 clones, over 65% of which occur a single time. Under 1.5% of the sample is taken by the ten largest. The sample comprised PBMCs. The receptors shown here come from a woman aged 30 to 39 in good health and CMV-seronegative.

V is TRBV7-9 and J is TRBJ2-5; D might be TRBD1 (6 bases). Germline assignment: CDR1 SEHNR and CDR2 FQNEAQ (reference sequence). V lost 5 bases and J 0 bases, leaving 10 bases between the germline ends. This CDR3 has 14 amino acids. The CDR3 DNA follows: TGTGCCAGCAGCGGCGGACAGTACCAAGAGACCCAGTACTTC. It is translated as CASSGGQYQETQYF.

The chain uses TRBV28 and TRBJ2-7; a weak D match, TRBD2 (5 bases). Germline V lookup: CDR1 MDHEN, CDR2 SYDVKM. The CDR3 has 16 residues. Trimming removed 6 bases at V and 0 bases at J, with 18 bases between. CDR3 sequence reads: CASSPRVGLSSYEQYF. The CDR3 DNA reads as TGTGCCAGCAGCCCGCGGGTAGGTCTAAGCTCCTACGAGCAGTACTTC.

The V call is TRBV28, the J call TRBJ1-1; unclear D gene. The CDR3 covers 14 residues. V was clipped by 3 bases and J by 0 bases, with 8 bases between them. Germline V gene sequence: CDR1 MDHEN, CDR2 SYDVKM. The DNA of the CDR3 is TGTGCCAGCAGTTTGTATACTGTGAACACTGAAGCTTTCTTT. Protein sequence: CASSLYTVNTEAFF.

This chain connects TRBV5-8 to TRBJ2-7; no definite D call. CDR3 size: 12 residues. V lost 0 bases to trimming and J lost 3 bases, with 4 bases between them. Germline CDR1 and CDR2: SGHTS and YDEGEE. The CDR3, as DNA: TGTGCCAGCAGCTTGGCAGTCTACGAGCAGTACTTC. Translating gives CASSLAVYEQYF.

The rearrangement links TRBV11-2 to TRBJ2-5, with 8 positions matching TRBD2. The trim removed 5 bases at V and 4 bases at J, leaving 9 bases unmatched. Germline-derived CDR1 and CDR2 are SGHAT and FQNNGV. This CDR3 contains 15 residues. CDR3 protein: CASSPSGGHPETQYF. In DNA, the CDR3 is TGTGCCAGCAGCCCTTCGGGGGGGCACCCAGAGACCCAGTACTTC.

The gene calls are TRBV7-9 and TRBJ1-3, with 7 bases fitting TRBD1. The CDR3 consists of 14 residues. From germline, CDR1 is SEHNR and CDR2 FQNEAQ (reference sequence). The CDR3 nucleotides are TGTGCTTTGACAGGGCTGTCACCTGGAAACACCATATATTTT. It specifies CALTGLSPGNTIYF.

The V and J genes are TRBV28 and TRBJ1-5; D may be TRBD1 (6 bases). The germline V and J ends were trimmed by 6 bases and 0 bases, with 15 bases remaining between them. CDR3 length: 16 residues. Germline loops: CDR1 MDHEN, CDR2 SYDVKM. CDR3 region: CASRVGGANSNQPQHF. The CDR3 DNA reads TGTGCCAGCAGAGTTGGGGGGGCGAATAGCAATCAGCCCCAGCATTTT.

The chain is built from TRBV6-1 and TRBJ2-1, with 9 bases identical to TRBD2. Trimming took 2 bases from V and 3 from J; bases not matched to a gene: 8. Germline CDR1 and CDR2: MNHNS and SASEGT. The CDR3 runs to 17 residues. The CDR3 coding sequence is TGTGCCAGCAGTGAAATTTTAACTAGCGGGTACTACAATGAGCAGTTCTTC. Residues: CASSEILTSGYYNEQFF.

J is TRBJ2-1 and V is TRBV29-1; TRBD2 might be the D (5 bases). Germline V gene lookup returns CDR1 SQVTM and CDR2 ANQGSEA. This CDR3 comprises 14 residues. The germline V and J ends were trimmed by 7 bases and 3 bases, with 16 bases remaining between them. CDR3 bases: TGCAGCGCGCTTGTTGGCGGAGGCTACAATGAGCAGTTCTTC. Translated, it gives CSALVGGGYNEQFF.

The chain joins TRBV14 to TRBJ1-3, with D uncertain. Deletions cut 0 bases from V and 0 bases from J, with 3 bases between. Germline CDR1 SGHDN, CDR2 FVKESK. The CDR3 runs to 14 residues. CDR3 nucleotides: TGTGCCAGCAGCCAAGATATCTCTGGAAACACCATATATTTT. Translated, it gives CASSQDISGNTIYF. Full variable domain (missing parts from reference TRBV14 and TRBJ1-3): EAGVTQFPSHSVIEKGQTVTLRCDPISGHDNLYWYRRVMGKEIKFLLHFVKESKQDESGMPNNRFLAERTGGTYSTLKVQPAELEDSGVYFCASSQDISGNTIYFGEGSWLTVV.

A remark on this clone: An end of the junction differs from the germline gene, which may be a read error. The V and J genes are TRBV6-6 and TRBJ2-7; a possible D gene is TRBD1 (6 bases). Germline V gene sequence: CDR1 MNHNY, CDR2 SVGAGI (reference sequence). This CDR3 is 12 amino acids long. The CDR3 DNA is TGTGCCTGCAGGACAGAATCCTACGAGCAGTACTTC. Translation gives CACRTESYEQYF.

The chain joins TRBV5-4 to TRBJ1-1; 8 bases fit TRBD1. CDR1 is SGHNT and CDR2 is YYREEE in the germline V gene (reference sequence). V shed 3 bases, J shed 4 bases, and the junction held 8 bases outside the gene matches. The CDR3 is 15 residues long. DNA for the CDR3: TGTGCCAGCAGCTCAAGTCTACAGGGGGTCACTGAAGCTTTCTTT. As protein: CASSSSLQGVTEAFF.

The gene calls are TRBV10-3 and TRBJ1-2, with unresolved D. V was clipped by 6 bases and J by 7 bases, with 18 bases between them. Germline V lookup: CDR1 ENHRY, CDR2 SYGVKD. The CDR3 length is 14 residues. The CDR3 sequence: CAISLEGNYGGYTF. The CDR3 bases are TGTGCCATCAGCCTGGAGGGTAACTATGGTGGCTACACCTTC.

The chain combines TRBV27 with TRBJ1-1, with D maybe TRBD1 (5 bases). Between the trimmed V and J ends, which lost 3 bases and 0 bases, there was a span of 8 bases. The CDR3 contains 14 residues. Germline V gene lookup returns CDR1 MNHEY and CDR2 SMNVEV (reference sequence). DNA for the CDR3: TGTGCCAGCAGTTTGACAGAAATGAACACTGAAGCTTTCTTT. It is translated as CASSLTEMNTEAFF.

The chain carries TRBV19 and TRBJ2-7; 10 positions agree with TRBD1. V gave up 5 bases and J gave up 5 bases; unmatched junction bases: 3. The CDR3 is made up of 13 amino acids. Germline loops: CDR1 LNHDA, CDR2 SQIVND (reference sequence). DNA for the CDR3: TGTGCCAGTAGTTACGGACAGGGGGACGAGCAGTACTTC. Its protein product is CASSYGQGDEQYF.

The J gene is TRBJ2-3, the V gene TRBV28; 9 nucleotides align to TRBD2. The CDR3 sequence is 17 residues long. J gave up 2 bases and V 0 bases, and 6 bases lay outside the gene matches. Germline CDR1 is MDHEN and CDR2 is SYDVKM. For the CDR3, the DNA is TGTGCCAGCAGTTTATGGTCACTAGCGGGTCTCACAGATACGCAGTATTTT. This sequence encodes CASSLWSLAGLTDTQYF. Looking up the rest from reference TRBV28 and TRBJ2-3 gives the full variable domain: DVKVTQSSRYLVKRTGEKVFLECVQDMDHENMFWYRQDPGLGLRLIYFSYDVKMKEKGDIPEGYSVSREKKERFSLILESASTNQTSMYLCASSLWSLAGLTDTQYFGPGTRLTVL.

The chain couples TRBV9 to TRBJ2-7; D may be TRBD1 (5 bases). V lost 0 bases and J 2 bases, leaving 9 bases between the germline ends. This CDR3 region has 14 residues. Germline V gene sequence: CDR1 SGDLS, CDR2 YYNGEE. The CDR3 DNA reads TGTGCCAGCAGCGTAGATCTAGGGGCCTACGAGCAGTACTTC. This codes for CASSVDLGAYEQYF.

The chain couples TRBV27 to TRBJ2-7; D unresolved. Germline loops: CDR1 MNHEY, CDR2 SMNVEV (reference sequence). This CDR3 has 12 amino acids. The CDR3 loop is CSSSSRQREQYV. DNA of the CDR3: TGTTCCAGCAGTTCCCGCCAGAGGGAGCAGTACGTC.

The genes are TRBV28 and TRBJ1-2; the D gene is possibly TRBD1 (6 bases). Between the trimmed V and J ends, which lost 6 bases and 5 bases, there was a span of 10 bases. The germline gives CDR1 MDHEN, CDR2 SYDVKM. This CDR3 has 12 residues. The CDR3 DNA is TGTGCCAGCAGAAGGGACACTTATGGCTACACCTTC. Translated: CASRRDTYGYTF.

Concerning this clone: At one of its ends the junction is not consistent with the germline gene, which may arise from a read error. This chain connects TRBV28 to TRBJ1-4; 7 nucleotides align to TRBD1. Germline loops: CDR1 MDHEN, CDR2 SYDVKM. The CDR3 has 14 amino acids. DNA of the CDR3: TGTGTCAGCAGCAGGGACAGCTATAATGAAAAACTGTTTTTT. It codes for CVSSRDSYNEKLFF.

V usage is TRBV4-1 and J usage is TRBJ1-2; 9 bases match TRBD1. The V and J ends lost 2 bases and 0 bases, in that order; junction bases with no gene match: 10. From germline, CDR1 is MGHRA and CDR2 YSYEKL. CDR3 size: 18 residues. DNA for the CDR3: TGCGCCAGCAGCCAACCTCCGGGACAGGGAGAAACTAACTATGGCTACACCTTC. Translation: CASSQPPGQGETNYGYTF.

The V and J genes are TRBV11-1 and TRBJ2-1; TRBD2 matches at 7 bases. The germline gives CDR1 SGHAT, CDR2 FQDESV (reference sequence). The V segment lost 1 base and the J segment 3 bases; nucleotides outside the gene matches: 3. The CDR3 length is 15 residues. This CDR3 is CASSLDPGGYNEQFF. In DNA, the CDR3 is TGTGCCAGCAGCTTAGATCCGGGGGGCTACAATGAGCAGTTCTTC. The complete variable domain, with remaining parts taken from reference TRBV11-1 and TRBJ2-1, reads EAEVAQSPRYKITEKSQAVAFWCDPISGHATLYWYRQILGQGPELLVQFQDESVVDDSQLPKDRFSAERLKGVDSTLKIQPAELGDSAMYLCASSLDPGGYNEQFFGPGTRLTVL.

The chain couples TRBV11-2 to TRBJ1-2; 7 nucleotides agree with TRBD1. The CDR3 is made up of 15 amino acids. CDR1 is SGHAT and CDR2 is FQNNGV in the germline V gene. Losses at the gene ends were 1 base for V and 5 bases for J; bases not matched to a gene: 7. CDR3 residues: CASSLGGGARYGYTF. CDR3 DNA: TGTGCCAGCAGCTTAGGAGGGGGCGCCCGATATGGCTACACCTTC.

This clone was found once. The chain joins TRBV4-3 to TRBJ2-7, with 7 bases matching TRBD2. Germline V gene lookup returns CDR1 LGHNA and CDR2 YSLEER. The J segment lost 1 base and the V segment lost 0 bases, leaving 6 bases of the junction unmatched. This CDR3 has 16 amino acids. CDR3 region: CASSQDTGEGSYEQYF. DNA for the CDR3: TGCGCCAGCAGCCAAGATACGGGGGAGGGTTCCTACGAGCAGTACTTC.

This chain connects TRBV19 to TRBJ2-1; TRBD2 is a possible D gene (6 bases). The CDR3 is 12 amino acids. V was shortened by 3 bases and J by 9 bases, with 9 bases between the two germline ends. Germline V gives CDR1 LNHDA, CDR2 SQIVND (reference sequence). CDR3 sequence reads: CASSIWGGEQFF. For the CDR3, the DNA is TGTGCCAGTAGTATTTGGGGAGGTGAGCAGTTCTTC. Drawing the rest from reference TRBV19 and TRBJ2-1, the complete variable domain is DGGITQSPKYLFRKEGQNVTLSCEQNLNHDAMYWYRQDPGQGLRLIYYSQIVNDFQKGDIAEGYSVSREKKESFPLTVTSAQKNPTAFYLCASSIWGGEQFFGPGTRLTVL.

J is TRBJ2-7 and V is TRBV29-1; D is unclear. From germline, CDR1 is SQVTM and CDR2 ANQGSEA. CDR3 length equals 11 residues. V lost 4 bases, J lost 2 bases, and 6 bases lay in between. This CDR3 reads CSVGRAYEQYF. CDR3 nucleotides: TGCAGCGTTGGAAGAGCCTACGAGCAGTACTTC.

The chain recombines TRBV2 with TRBJ1-3, with D possibly TRBD1 on 6 matching bases. The CDR3 runs to 16 residues. Trimming stripped 7 bases from V and 1 base from J, with 17 bases between. Germline V CDR1 and CDR2: SNHLY, FYNNEI. The DNA of the CDR3 is TGTGCCAGCAATATCACTTGGACAGTTTCTGGAAACACCATATATTTT. Translated: CASNITWTVSGNTIYF.

This chain links TRBV25-1 with TRBJ2-7; maybe TRBD2 (6 bases). Germline V gene data show CDR1 as MGHDK and CDR2 as SYGVNS. The CDR3 covers 15 residues. V lost 3 bases to trimming and J lost 3 bases, with 15 bases between them. CDR3 nucleotide sequence: TGTGCCAGCAGTGAGGGGCGGGACTCCCTCTACGAGCAGTACTTC. This translates into CASSEGRDSLYEQYF.

This rearrangement joins TRBV7-9 to TRBJ2-7; D perhaps matches TRBD2 (7 bases). CDR1 and CDR2 (germline): SEHNR, FQNEAQ (reference sequence). With 3 bases removed from V and 6 bases from J, the gap between germline ends came to 21 bases. This CDR3 comprises 16 residues. This CDR3 is CASSFPNLGGVGEQYF. The CDR3 DNA sequence: TGTGCCAGCAGCTTCCCAAATCTAGGGGGGGTCGGCGAGCAGTACTTC.